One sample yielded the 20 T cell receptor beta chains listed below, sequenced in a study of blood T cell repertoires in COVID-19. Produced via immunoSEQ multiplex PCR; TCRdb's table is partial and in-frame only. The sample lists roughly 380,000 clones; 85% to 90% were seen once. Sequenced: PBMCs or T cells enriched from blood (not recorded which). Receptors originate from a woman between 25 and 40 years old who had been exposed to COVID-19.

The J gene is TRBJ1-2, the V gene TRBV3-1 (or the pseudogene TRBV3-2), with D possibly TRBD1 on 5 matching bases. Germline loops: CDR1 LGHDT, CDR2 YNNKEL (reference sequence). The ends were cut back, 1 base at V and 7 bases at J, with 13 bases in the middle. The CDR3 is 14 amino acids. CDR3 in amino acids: CASSQGLRGGGYTF. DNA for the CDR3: TGTGCCAGCAGCCAAGGCTTGAGGGGAGGTGGCTACACCTTC.

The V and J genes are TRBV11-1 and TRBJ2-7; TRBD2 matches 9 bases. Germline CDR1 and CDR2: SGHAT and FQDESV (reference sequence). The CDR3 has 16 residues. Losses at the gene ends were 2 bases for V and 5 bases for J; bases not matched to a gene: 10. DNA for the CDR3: TGTGCCAGCAGCTTACAGCCGGGCGGGAGGGCCCACGAGCAGTACTTC. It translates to CASSLQPGGRAHEQYF.

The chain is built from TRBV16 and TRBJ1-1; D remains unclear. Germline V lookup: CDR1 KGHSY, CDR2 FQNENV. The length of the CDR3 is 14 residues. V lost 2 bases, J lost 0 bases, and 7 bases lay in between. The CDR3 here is CASSQRSVNTEAFF. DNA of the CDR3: TGTGCCAGCAGCCAAAGATCAGTGAACACTGAAGCTTTCTTT.

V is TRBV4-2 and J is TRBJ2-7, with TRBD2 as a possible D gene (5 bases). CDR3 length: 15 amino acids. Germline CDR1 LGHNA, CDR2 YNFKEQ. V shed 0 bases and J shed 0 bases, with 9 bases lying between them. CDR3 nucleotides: TGTGCCAGCAGCCAAGAAGCTAGCATCTCCTACGAGCAGTACTTC. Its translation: CASSQEASISYEQYF.

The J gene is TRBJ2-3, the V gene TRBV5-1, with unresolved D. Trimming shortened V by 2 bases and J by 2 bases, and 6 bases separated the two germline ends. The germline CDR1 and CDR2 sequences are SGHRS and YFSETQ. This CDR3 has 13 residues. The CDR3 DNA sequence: TGCGCCAGCAGCTTACCAGTCACAGATACGCAGTATTTT. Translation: CASSLPVTDTQYF.

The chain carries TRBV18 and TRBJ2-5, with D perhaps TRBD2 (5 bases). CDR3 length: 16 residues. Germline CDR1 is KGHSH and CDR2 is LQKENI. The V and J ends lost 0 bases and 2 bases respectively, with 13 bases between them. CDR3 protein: CASSPPKGRGQETQYF. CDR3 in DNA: TGTGCCAGCTCACCACCGAAAGGCCGGGGTCAAGAGACCCAGTACTTC.

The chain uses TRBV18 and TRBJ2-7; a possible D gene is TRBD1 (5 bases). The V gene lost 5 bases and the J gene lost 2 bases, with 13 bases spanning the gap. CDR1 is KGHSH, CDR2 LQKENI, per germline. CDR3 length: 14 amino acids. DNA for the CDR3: TGTGCCAGCTCAGCGTACAGGTCCACCTACGAGCAGTACTTC. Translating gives CASSAYRSTYEQYF.

This CDR3 is CASSRPESGGYTF. The DNA for the CDR3 is TGTGCCAGCAGCCGACCGGAATCGGGAGGCTACACCTTC. This sequence joins TRBV11-2 and TRBJ1-2; D unclear. The germline V and J ends were trimmed by 5 bases and 8 bases, with 15 bases remaining between them. This CDR3 is built from 13 residues. The germline V gene has CDR1 SGHAT and CDR2 FQNNGV.

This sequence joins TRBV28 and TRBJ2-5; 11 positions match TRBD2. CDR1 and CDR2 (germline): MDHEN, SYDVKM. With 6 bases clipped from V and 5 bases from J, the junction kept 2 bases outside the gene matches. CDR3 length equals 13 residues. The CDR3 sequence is CASRLAGGETQYF. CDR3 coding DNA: TGTGCCAGCAGGCTAGCGGGAGGCGAGACCCAGTACTTC.

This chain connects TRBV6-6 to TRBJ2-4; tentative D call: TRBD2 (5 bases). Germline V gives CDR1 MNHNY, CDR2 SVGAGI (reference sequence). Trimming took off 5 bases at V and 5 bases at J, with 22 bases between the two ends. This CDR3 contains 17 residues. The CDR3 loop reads CASSPRERARRQNIQYF. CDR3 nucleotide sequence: TGTGCCAGCAGTCCACGTGAGAGGGCGAGGCGGCAAAACATTCAGTACTTC.

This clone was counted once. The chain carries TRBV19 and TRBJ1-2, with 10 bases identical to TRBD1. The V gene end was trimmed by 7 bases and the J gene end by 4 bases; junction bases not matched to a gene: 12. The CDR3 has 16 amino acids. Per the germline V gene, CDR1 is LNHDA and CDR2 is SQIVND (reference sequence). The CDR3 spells CASIALGDRGLYGYTF. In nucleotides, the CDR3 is TGTGCCAGTATAGCCCTCGGGGACAGGGGACTCTATGGCTACACCTTC.

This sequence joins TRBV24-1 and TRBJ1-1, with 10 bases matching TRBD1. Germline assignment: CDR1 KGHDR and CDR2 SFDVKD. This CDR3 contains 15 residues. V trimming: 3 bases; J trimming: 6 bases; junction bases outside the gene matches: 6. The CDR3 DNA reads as TGTGCCACCAGTGATACCGGGACAGGGGTCGCTGAAGCTTTCTTT. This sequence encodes CATSDTGTGVAEAFF.

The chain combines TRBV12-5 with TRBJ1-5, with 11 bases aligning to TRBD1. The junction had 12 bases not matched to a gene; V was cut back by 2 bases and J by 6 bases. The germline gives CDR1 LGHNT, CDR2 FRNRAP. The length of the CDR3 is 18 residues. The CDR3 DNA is TGTGCTAGTGGTTTGCCAGGACAGGGGGCGCCAGGGATTCAGCCCCAGCATTTT. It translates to CASGLPGQGAPGIQPQHF.

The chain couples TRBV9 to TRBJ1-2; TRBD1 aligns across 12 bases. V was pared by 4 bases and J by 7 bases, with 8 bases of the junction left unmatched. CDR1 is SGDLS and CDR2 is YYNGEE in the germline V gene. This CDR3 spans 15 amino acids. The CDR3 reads CASSPGTGGVGGYTF. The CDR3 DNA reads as TGTGCCAGCAGCCCCGGGACAGGGGGCGTCGGTGGCTACACCTTC. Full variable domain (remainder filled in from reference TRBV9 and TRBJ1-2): DSGVTQTPKHLITATGQRVTLRCSPRSGDLSVYWYQQSLDQGLQFLIQYYNGEERAKGNILERFSAQQFPDLHSELNLSSLELGDSALYFCASSPGTGGVGGYTFGSGTRLTVV.

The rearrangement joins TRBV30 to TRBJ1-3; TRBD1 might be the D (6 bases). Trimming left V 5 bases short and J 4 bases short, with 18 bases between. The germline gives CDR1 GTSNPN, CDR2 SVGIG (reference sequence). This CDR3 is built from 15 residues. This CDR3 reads CAWGVMGARGNTIYF. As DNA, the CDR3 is TGTGCCTGGGGGGTGATGGGGGCGCGCGGAAACACCATATATTTT. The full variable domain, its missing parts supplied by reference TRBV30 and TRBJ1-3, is SQTIHQWPATLVQPVGSPLSLECTVEGTSNPNLYWYRQAAGRGLQLLFYSVGIGQISSEVPQNLSASRPQDRQFILSSKKLLLSDSGFYLCAWGVMGARGNTIYFGEGSWLTVV.

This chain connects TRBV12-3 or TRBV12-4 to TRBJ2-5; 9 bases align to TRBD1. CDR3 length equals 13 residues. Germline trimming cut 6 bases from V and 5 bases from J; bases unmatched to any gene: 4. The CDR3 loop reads CASSRDRAETQYF. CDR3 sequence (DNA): TGTGCCAGCAGCCGGGACAGGGCGGAGACCCAGTACTTC.

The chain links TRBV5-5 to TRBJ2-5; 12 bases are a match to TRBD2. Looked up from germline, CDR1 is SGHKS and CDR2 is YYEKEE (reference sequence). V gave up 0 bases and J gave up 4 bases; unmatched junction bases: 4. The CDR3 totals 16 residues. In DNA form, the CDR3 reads TGTGCCAGCAGCTTGGGGCTAGCGGGAGGGGTAGAGACCCAGTACTTC. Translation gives CASSLGLAGGVETQYF. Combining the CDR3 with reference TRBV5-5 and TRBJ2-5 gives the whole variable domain DAGVTQSPTHLIKTRGQQVTLRCSPISGHKSVSWYQQVLGQGPQFIFQYYEKEERGRGNFPDRFSARQFPNYSSELNVNALLLGDSALYLCASSLGLAGGVETQYFGPGTRLLVL.

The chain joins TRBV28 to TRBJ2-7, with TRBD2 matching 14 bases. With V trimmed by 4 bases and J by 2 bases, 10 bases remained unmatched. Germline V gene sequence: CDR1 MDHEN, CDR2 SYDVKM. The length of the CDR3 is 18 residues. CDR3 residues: CASSSLTSGRGIPYEQYF. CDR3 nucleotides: TGTGCCAGCAGTTCTTTGACTAGCGGGAGGGGGATTCCCTACGAGCAGTACTTC.

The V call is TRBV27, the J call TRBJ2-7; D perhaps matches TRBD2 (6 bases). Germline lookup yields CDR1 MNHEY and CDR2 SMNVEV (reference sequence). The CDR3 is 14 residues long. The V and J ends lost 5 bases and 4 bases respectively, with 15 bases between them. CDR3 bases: TGTGCCAGCAGTCCCCGACTAGATTCATACGAGCAGTACTTC. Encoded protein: CASSPRLDSYEQYF.

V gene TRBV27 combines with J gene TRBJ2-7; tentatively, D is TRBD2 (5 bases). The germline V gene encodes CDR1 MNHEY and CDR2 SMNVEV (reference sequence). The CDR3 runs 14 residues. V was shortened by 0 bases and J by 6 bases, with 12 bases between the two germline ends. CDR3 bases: TGTGCCAGCAGTTTATCGAGGGCTAGCCGCGAGCAGTACTTC. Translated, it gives CASSLSRASREQYF.